This TCR beta chain originates from a study of molecular identifiers for immune sequencing clone quantification. Study at large: Replicates split RNA from approximately 20,000 or 100,000 naive CD8 cells five ways, and the researchers sequenced four portions.

This clonotype was detected only a few times. The antigen is unknown. Methods described previously were used for bulk TCR libraries, and listed TCR primers were applied. TCRdb independently ran MiXCR on the PCR reads; one entry per CDR3 protein. The sample has roughly 630,000 distinct CDR3 sequences, 25% seen once; the top ten hold 0.7% to 0.95%. Study-level results: Clones with over 20 RNA copies captured over 99% of effector molecules but under 1% of naive ones. Jurkat TCR RNA spiked in from one cell (amid about a million naive cells) was reportedly detectable.

Sequencing was performed on naive CD8+ T cells from blood, with Jurkat cell RNA spiked in. Subset here: FACS-sorted CD8+CD4-CCR7+CD45RA+ naive T cells. This TCR derives from a human donor in good health. Some libraries in this study had Jurkat cell RNA spiked in.

The CDR3 nucleotides are TGCGCCAGCAGGGCCCAGGGGACCGGGGAGCTGTTTTTT. Translated, it gives CASRAQGTGELFF. The gene calls are TRBV4-1 and TRBJ2-2, with D possibly being TRBD1 (6 bases). The CDR3 has 13 residues. CDR1 is MGHRA, CDR2 YSYEKL, per germline. Trimming removed 6 bases from V and 5 bases from J, with 10 bases in between.